The source of this T cell receptor (beta chain) is a study of T cells in localized non-small cell lung cancer. Study-wide results and limits: For the top 100 tumor clones, a median around 61 also appeared in adjacent lung. Sequence data derive from only one tumor region, so heterogeneity remains possible. Exceeding tumor, uninvolved adjacent lung had the highest T cell clonality. Higher T cell density in the blood was associated with longer overall survival, whereas higher adjacent-lung clonality associated with shorter survival.

Profiled with immunoSEQ multiplex PCR; TCRdb holds only in-frame clones, not every one. The table has 53,000 or so clones, over 70% seen once. With regard to this clone: Antigen specificity is unknown.

Trimming took 0 bases from V and 2 from J, leaving 5 bases between them. Per germline, CDR1 LGHNA and CDR2 YSLEER. There are 13 residues in the CDR3. The sequences come from peripheral blood mononuclear cells, collected before any cancer treatment. The genes are TRBV4-3 and TRBJ2-7; no definite D call. The sequence came from a man aged 40 to 70 with stage III lung adenocarcinoma. The CDR3 DNA is TGCGCCAGCAGCCAAGATCGTACCTACGAGCAGTACTTC. Residues: CASSQDRTYEQYF.